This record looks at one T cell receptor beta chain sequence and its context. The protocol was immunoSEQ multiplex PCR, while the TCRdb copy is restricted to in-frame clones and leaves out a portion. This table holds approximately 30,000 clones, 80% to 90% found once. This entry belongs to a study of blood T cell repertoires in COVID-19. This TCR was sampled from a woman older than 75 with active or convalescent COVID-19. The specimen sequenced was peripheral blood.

The CDR3 protein is CASYSGDNEQFF. DNA for the CDR3: TGTGCCAGTTATAGCGGGGACAATGAGCAGTTCTTC. V is TRBV2 and J is TRBJ2-1, with 8 bases fitting TRBD2. Germline assignment: CDR1 SNHLY and CDR2 FYNNEI. V was pared by 9 bases and J by 5 bases, with 3 bases of the junction left unmatched. The CDR3 is made up of 12 amino acids.